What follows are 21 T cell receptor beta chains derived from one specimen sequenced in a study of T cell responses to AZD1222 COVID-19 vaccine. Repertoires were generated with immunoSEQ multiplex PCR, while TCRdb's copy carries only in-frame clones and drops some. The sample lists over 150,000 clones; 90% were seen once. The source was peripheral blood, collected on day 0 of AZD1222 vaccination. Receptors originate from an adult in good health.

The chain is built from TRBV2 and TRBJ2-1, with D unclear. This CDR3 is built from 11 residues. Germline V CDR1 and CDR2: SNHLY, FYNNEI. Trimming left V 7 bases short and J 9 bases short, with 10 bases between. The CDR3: CASKPFSEQFF. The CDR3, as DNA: TGTGCCAGCAAGCCCTTTAGTGAGCAGTTCTTC.

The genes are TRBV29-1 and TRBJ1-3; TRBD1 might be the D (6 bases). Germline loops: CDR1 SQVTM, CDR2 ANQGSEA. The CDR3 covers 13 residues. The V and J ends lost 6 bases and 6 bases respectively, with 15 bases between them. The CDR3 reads CSVSAEGVNTIYF. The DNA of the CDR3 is TGCAGCGTATCCGCCGAGGGGGTAAACACCATATATTTT.

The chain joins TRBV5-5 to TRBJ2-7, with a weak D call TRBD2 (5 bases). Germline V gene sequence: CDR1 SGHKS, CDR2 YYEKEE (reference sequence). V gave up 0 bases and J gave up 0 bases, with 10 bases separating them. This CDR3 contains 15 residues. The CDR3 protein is CASSLAGVSSYEQYF. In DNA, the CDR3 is TGTGCCAGCAGCTTGGCCGGGGTGAGCTCCTACGAGCAGTACTTC.

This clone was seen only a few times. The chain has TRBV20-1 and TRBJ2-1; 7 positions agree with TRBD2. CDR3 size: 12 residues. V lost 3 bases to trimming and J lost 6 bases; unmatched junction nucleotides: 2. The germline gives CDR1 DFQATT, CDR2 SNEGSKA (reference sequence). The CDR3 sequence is CSASGTTNEQFF. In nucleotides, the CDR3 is TGCAGTGCTAGTGGGACTACCAATGAGCAGTTCTTC.

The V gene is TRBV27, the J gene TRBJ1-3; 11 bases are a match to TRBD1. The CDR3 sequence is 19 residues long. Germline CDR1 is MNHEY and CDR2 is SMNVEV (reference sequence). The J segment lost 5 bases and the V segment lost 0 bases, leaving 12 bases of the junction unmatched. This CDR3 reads CASSLSTVGRDRGRNTIYF. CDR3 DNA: TGTGCCAGCAGTTTATCGACGGTAGGTCGGGACAGGGGGAGAAACACCATATATTTT.

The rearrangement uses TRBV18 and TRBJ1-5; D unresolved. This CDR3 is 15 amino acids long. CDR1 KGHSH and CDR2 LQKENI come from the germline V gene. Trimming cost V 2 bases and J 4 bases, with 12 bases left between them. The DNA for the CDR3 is TGTGCCAGCTCACCAGATGGCCTGGGTAATCAGCCCCAGCATTTT. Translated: CASSPDGLGNQPQHF.

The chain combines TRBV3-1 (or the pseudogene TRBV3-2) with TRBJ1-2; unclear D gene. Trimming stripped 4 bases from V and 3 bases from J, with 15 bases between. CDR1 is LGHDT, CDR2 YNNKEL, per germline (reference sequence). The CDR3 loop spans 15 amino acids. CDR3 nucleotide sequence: TGTGCCAGCAGCCCCCTTAGTCGGCCAGACTATGGCTACACCTTC. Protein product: CASSPLSRPDYGYTF.

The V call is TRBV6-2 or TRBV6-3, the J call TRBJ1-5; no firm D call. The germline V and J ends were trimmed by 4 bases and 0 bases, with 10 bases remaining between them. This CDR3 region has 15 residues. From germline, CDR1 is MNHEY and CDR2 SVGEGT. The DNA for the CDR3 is TGTGCCAGCAGTTTTTTCCCCGATAGCAATCAGCCCCAGCATTTT. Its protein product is CASSFFPDSNQPQHF.

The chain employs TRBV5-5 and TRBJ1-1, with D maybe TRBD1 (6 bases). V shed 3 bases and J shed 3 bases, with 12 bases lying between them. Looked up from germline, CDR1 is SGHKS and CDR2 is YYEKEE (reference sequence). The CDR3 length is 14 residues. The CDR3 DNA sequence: TGTGCCAGCAGCTCATGGACAGCTGACACTGAAGCTTTCTTT. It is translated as CASSSWTADTEAFF.

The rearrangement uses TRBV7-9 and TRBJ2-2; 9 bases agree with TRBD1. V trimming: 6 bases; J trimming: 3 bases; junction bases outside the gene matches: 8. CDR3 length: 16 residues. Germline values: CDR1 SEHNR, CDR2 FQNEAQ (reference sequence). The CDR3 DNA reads TGTGCCAGCAGAATTCCGGGACAGGGCGACACCGGGGAGCTGTTTTTT. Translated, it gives CASRIPGQGDTGELFF.

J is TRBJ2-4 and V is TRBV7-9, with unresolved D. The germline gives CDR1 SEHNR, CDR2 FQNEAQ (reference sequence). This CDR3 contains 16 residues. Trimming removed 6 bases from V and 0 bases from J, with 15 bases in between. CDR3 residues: CASSSLAMSAKNIQYF. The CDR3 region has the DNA TGTGCCAGCAGTTCCCTGGCGATGTCAGCCAAAAACATTCAGTACTTC.

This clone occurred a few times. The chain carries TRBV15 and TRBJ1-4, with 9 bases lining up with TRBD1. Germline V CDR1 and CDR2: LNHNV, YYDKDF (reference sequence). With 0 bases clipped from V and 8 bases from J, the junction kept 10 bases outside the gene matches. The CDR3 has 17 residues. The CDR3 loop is CATSREGQGVGREKLFF. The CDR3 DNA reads TGTGCCACCAGCAGAGAGGGACAGGGTGTAGGACGCGAAAAACTGTTTTTT.

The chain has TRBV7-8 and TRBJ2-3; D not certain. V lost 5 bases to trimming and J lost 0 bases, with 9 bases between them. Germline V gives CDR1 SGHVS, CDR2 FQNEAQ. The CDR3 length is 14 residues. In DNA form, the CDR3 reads TGTGCCAGCAGCCCAAACCCTAGCACAGATACGCAGTATTTT. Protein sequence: CASSPNPSTDTQYF.

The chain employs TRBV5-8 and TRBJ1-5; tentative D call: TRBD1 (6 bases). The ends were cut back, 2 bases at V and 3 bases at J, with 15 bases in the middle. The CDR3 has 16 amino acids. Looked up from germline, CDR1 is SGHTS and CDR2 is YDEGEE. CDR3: CASSFWRGANNQPQHF. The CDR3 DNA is TGTGCCAGCAGCTTTTGGAGGGGGGCGAACAATCAGCCCCAGCATTTT.

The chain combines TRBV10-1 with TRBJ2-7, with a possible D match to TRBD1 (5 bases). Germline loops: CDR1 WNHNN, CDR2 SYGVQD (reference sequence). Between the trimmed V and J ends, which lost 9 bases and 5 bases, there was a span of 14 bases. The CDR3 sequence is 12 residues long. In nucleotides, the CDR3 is TGCGCCAGTTCCCCAGGGCTCCACGAGCAGTACTTC. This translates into CASSPGLHEQYF.

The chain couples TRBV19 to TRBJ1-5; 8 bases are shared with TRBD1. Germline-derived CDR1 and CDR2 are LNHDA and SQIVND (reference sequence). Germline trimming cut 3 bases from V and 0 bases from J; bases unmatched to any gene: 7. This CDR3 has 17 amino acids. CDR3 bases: TGTGCCAGTAGTATTTTAGGACAGGGCCGTAGCAATCAGCCCCAGCATTTT. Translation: CASSILGQGRSNQPQHF.

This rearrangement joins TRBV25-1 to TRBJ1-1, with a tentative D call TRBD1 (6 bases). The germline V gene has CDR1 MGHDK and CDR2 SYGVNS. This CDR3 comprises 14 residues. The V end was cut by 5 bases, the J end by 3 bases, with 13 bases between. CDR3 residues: CASSFPDRDTEAFF. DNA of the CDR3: TGTGCCAGCAGTTTTCCGGACAGAGACACTGAAGCTTTCTTT. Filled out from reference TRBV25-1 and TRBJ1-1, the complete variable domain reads EADIYQTPRYLVIGTGKKITLECSQTMGHDKMYWYQQDPGMELHLIHYSYGVNSTEKGDLSSESTVSRIRTEHFPLTLESARPSHTSQYLCASSFPDRDTEAFFGQGTRLTVV.

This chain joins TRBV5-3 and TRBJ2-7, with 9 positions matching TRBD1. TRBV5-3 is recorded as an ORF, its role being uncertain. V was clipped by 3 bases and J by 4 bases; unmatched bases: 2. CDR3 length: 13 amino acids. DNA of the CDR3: TGTGCCAGAAGCTCGGACAGGGGTTACGAGCAGTACTTC. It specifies CARSSDRGYEQYF.

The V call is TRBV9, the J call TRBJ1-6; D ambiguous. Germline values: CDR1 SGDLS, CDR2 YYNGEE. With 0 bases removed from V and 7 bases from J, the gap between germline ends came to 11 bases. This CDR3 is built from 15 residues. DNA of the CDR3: TGTGCCAGCAGCGTAGCACAGACAAGCAATTCACCCCTCCACTTT. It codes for CASSVAQTSNSPLHF.

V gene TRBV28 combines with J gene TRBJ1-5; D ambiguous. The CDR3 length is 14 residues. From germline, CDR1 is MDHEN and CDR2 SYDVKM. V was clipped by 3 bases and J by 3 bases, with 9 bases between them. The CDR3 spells CASSFLDYNQPQHF. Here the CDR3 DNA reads TGTGCCAGCAGTTTTTTGGATTACAATCAGCCCCAGCATTTT.

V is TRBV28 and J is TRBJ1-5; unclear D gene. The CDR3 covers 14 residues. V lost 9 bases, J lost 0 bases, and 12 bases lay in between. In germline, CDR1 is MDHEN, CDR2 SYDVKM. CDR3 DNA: TGTGCCAGTTCCAGGACCAATAGCAATCAGCCCCAGCATTTT. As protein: CASSRTNSNQPQHF.